This T cell receptor (beta chain) derives from a study of CD8 T cells in ankylosing spondylitis. Germline V gene lookup returns CDR1 SGHRS and CDR2 YFSETQ. CDR3 length equals 16 residues. V shed 5 bases and J 0 bases; nucleotides not matched to a gene: 10. Study findings and constraints: CD8+ by phenotype, disease-linked clones were relatively rare in peripheral blood. Reported data indicate significant enrichment of disease-linked clones within matched ankylosing spondylitis synovial fluid. Before this, some motif variants had been reported in reactive arthritis synovial fluid and blood.

Molecular-barcoded quantitative 5'-RACE produced these TCR beta libraries. A single record per CDR3 protein comes from TCRdb applying MiXCR to the 5' RACE reads. The data hold a few hundred thousand distinct CDR3 sequences, with 9.5% to 13% observed a single time. At least ten counts were recorded for this clonotype. Its antigen is still unknown. This clonotype originated in a female donor with ankylosing spondylitis or in good health (not recorded which). The sample taken for sequencing was blood, either unsorted or a sorted T cell fraction (not recorded which). The chain is built from TRBV5-1 and TRBJ1-1, with TRBD1 identical over 7 bases. The CDR3 region is CASRPTGPQMNTEAFF. In nucleotides, the CDR3 is TGCGCCAGCAGACCGACAGGGCCCCAGATGAACACTGAAGCTTTCTTT.